The clone carrying this TCR beta chain has at least ten counts. The antigen is undetermined. CDR1 is GTSNPN, CDR2 SVGIG, per germline (reference sequence). Trimming stripped 0 bases from V and 4 bases from J, with 12 bases between. There are 14 residues in the CDR3. This entry comes from a study of Graves' ophthalmopathy and Graves' hyperthyroidism. Study-wide context: Specimen type is peripheral blood, obtained at initial diagnosis before any treatment. Study conclusions and caveats: The model predicted ophthalmopathy progression with around 69% sensitivity and less than 80% specificity.

Patients in the hyperthyroidism group, adults aged 18 to 65, were newly diagnosed, under 2 months' duration. The study amplified TCR beta CDR3 regions using RNA transcripts. Second-round multiplex PCR came after first-round RT-PCR with HTBI primers. TCRdb reprocessed the multiplex PCR reads via MiXCR and lists one record per CDR3 protein. In the table there are about 620,000 distinct CDR3 sequences, about a fifth of which are singletons. This chain joins TRBV30 and TRBJ1-2; D might be TRBD1 (5 bases). The TCR comes from a woman aged 18-30 years with stable Graves' hyperthyroidism. Some clones in this sample may be carry-over from other donors' samples. Sequencing was performed on peripheral blood. The CDR3 loop is CAWSVTGYGYGYTF. CDR3 in DNA: TGTGCCTGGAGTGTTACAGGCTACGGCTATGGCTACACCTTC. Using reference TRBV30 and TRBJ1-2 for the parts outside the CDR3, the full variable domain is SQTIHQWPATLVQPVGSPLSLECTVEGTSNPNLYWYRQAAGRGLQLLFYSVGIGQISSEVPQNLSASRPQDRQFILSSKKLLLSDSGFYLCAWSVTGYGYGYTFGSGTRLTVV.